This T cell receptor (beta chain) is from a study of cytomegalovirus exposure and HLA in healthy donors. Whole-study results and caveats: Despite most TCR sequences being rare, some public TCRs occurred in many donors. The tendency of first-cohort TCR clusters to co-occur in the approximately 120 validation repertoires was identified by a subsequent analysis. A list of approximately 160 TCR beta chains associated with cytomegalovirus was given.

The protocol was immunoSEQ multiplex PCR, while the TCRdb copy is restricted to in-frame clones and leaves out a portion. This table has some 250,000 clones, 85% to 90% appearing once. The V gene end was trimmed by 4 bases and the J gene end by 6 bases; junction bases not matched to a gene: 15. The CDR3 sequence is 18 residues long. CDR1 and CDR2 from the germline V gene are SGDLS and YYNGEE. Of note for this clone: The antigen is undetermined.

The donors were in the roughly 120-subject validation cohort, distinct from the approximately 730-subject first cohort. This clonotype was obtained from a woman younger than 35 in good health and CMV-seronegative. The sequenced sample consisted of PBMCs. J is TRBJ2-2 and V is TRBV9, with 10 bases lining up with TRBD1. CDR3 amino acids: CASSSPVGGQGSAGELFF. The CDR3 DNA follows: TGTGCCAGCAGCTCCCCCGTAGGGGGACAGGGGAGCGCCGGGGAGCTGTTTTTT.